This T cell receptor beta chain came from a study of CD8 T cells in Susac syndrome. The RNA, about 0.45 to 1 ug, was put through reverse transcription using random hexamers. Amplification of TCR beta CDR3 spanned 54 Vbeta and 13 Jbeta via immunoSEQ multiplex PCR. TCRdb reanalysed the immunoSEQ multiplex PCR reads using MiXCR and keeps one entry per CDR3 protein. Here the sample spans some 100,000 distinct CDR3 sequences, under 95% being singletons. The CDR3 covers 14 residues. V shed 5 bases and J shed 3 bases, with 11 bases lying between them. CDR1 and CDR2 (germline): SGHTA, FQGNSA. The sequenced target, TCR beta, came from blood CD8+ and CD4+ T cells. Controls matched for sex and age were healthy donors. The CD8+ and CD4+ T cells were isolated magnetically using a negative isolation approach, whereas the TEMRA cells were enriched by FACS.

This chain uses TRBV7-2 with TRBJ2-1; D might be TRBD2 (5 bases). This clonotype originated in a human donor in good health. Material: CD8+ T cells from PBMCs. The CDR3 nucleotides are TGTGCCAGCAGCCTTCCCGGGGACTACAATGAGCAGTTCTTC. It encodes CASSLPGDYNEQFF. Together with reference TRBV7-2 and TRBJ2-1, the CDR3 gives the full variable domain: GAGVSQSPSNKVTEKGKDVELRCDPISGHTALYWYRQSLGQGLEFLIYFQGNSAPDKSGLPSDRFSAERTGGSVSTLTIQRTQQEDSAVYLCASSLPGDYNEQFFGPGTRLTVL.